The T cell receptor (beta chain) under discussion was sequenced for a study of spatial heterogeneity in lung cancer (dated by TCRdb to between 2019 and 2020). About the full investigation: More beta-chain than alpha-chain transcripts were consistently detected, likely reflecting higher beta-chain transcript abundance. In the raw uncorrected reads, each unique combination of TCR and UMI appeared on average more than ten times. In non-small cell lung cancer, the study made a quantitative comparison of TCR alpha and beta repertoires among multiple tumor regions, matched nontumor lung and blood. A strong correlation was found between TCR transcript counts in tumor regions and a T cell transcriptional module score from matched bulk RNA-seq. Nonsynonymous mutation counts, determined by whole-exome sequencing of tumor tissue, were related to features of the TCR repertoire. At surgery, roughly 220 tumor regions, 64 matched nontumor lung samples and about 56 PBMC samples were TCR-sequenced for both alpha and beta chains. What the study reported, not specific to this receptor: TCR-seq coverage of tumor T cells was estimated to be only roughly 7% for alpha chains and more than 11% for beta chains. Counts of ubiquitous and regional expanded TCRs correlated with counts of ubiquitous and regional nonsynonymous mutations, respectively. Additional single-cell paired TCR alpha and beta sequencing was considered necessary to confirm, at a functional level, the hypothesis that regional TCRs recognize regional mutations. The tumor nonsynonymous mutation count correlated with the number of expanded intratumoral alpha and beta TCRs.

This clonotype has a count of ten or more. Its antigen is still unknown. The input lacks base qualities; no much larger clone sits a single base away. Receptors were amplified or captured by 5' RACE. Sequencing was carried out with a NextSeq 500. To allow correction of PCR and sequencing errors, the TCR library protocol tagged every TCR cDNA molecule with a unique molecular identifier. The paper's data handling went like this. TCR identification, UMI-based error correction and CDR3 extraction were all carried out with Decombinator tools. TCRs above a frequency of 2 per 1,000, corresponding to the top 1% of the tumor frequency distribution, were defined as expanded. Expanded tumor TCRs statistically deemed absent (corrected P<0.05) from at least one tumor region were classed as regional, and all other expanded tumor TCRs were classed as ubiquitous. Renyi diversity was calculated using the R vegan package after each repertoire was subsampled 100 times to 5,000 TCRs. CDR3 similarity networks were constructed using string-kernel similarity of amino acid triplets, with links drawn between CDR3s whose pairwise similarity was above 0.82. Using fastp trimming at Q25 and MiXCR clonotype assembly, TCRdb reanalyzed the public sequencing data and kept in-frame beta chains. Entries are consolidated by CDR3 protein sequence, retaining the most common genes and DNA. The V and J calls come from TCRdb's annotation, not from the publication. The sample profile shows more than 25,000 distinct CDR3 sequences; 7% to 7.5% of them were found once. Approximately 23% of the sample comes from the top ten.

Counted from cysteine to phenylalanine, this CDR3 has 11 amino acids. The entry retains the CDR3 DNA only, 33 bases that are in frame from base 1. Sequences DFQATT (CDR1) and SNEGSKA (CDR2) are obtained from the germline V gene (reference sequence). After removal of 6 bases from V and 7 bases from J, the junction retains 4 bases not matched to a gene. Sample time point, as interpreted from the label and publication: sample taken at primary tumor resection. Samples were obtained from 72 patients with early-stage, untreated non-small cell lung cancer from the lung TRACERx cohort. Without any cell sorting, TCR sequencing was performed on whole RNA extracted either from tumor and nontumor lung tissue or from cryopreserved PBMC samples. A patient was chosen for TCR sequencing only when enough RNA was available from at least two tumor regions. Tumor and adjacent nontumor lung specimens were reviewed by a lung pathologist before selection.

The chain is made from TRBV20-1 and TRBJ2-3; 7 junctional bases match TRBD1. Specimen: lung tumor tissue, collected at surgery. This clonotype was obtained from a male donor with early-stage non-small cell lung cancer. The nucleotides are TGCAGTGCGCCAGGGGGTCATACGCAGTATTTT. This sequence encodes CSAPGGHTQYF.